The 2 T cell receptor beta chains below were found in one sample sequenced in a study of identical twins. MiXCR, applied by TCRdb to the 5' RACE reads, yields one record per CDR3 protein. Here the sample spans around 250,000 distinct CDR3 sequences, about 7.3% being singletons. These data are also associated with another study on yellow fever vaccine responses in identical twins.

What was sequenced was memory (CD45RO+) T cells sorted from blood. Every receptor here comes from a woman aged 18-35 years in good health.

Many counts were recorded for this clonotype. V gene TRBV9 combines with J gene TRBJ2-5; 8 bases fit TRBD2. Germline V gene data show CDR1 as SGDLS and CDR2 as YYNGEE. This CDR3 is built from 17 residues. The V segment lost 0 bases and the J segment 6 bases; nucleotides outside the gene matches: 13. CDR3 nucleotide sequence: TGTGCCAGCAGCGTAGGACACTCAGCGGGAGAGTCCAAGACCCAGTACTTC. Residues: CASSVGHSAGESKTQYF.

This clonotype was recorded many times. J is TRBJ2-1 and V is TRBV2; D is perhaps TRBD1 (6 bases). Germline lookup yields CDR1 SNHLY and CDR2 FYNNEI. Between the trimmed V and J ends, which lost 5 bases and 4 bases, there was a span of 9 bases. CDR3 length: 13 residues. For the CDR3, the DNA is TGTGCCAGCAGTAAGCAGGGGTACAATGAGCAGTTCTTC. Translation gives CASSKQGYNEQFF.